This record covers a single TCR beta chain. This sample was taken from a study of blood T cell repertoires in COVID-19. Overall study context: COVID-19 samples, acute and convalescent, were from the United States, Italy and Spain. From T cells, B-cell-depleted T cells, or PBMCs came the material, which was cDNA or gDNA.

Original data processing: Amplification of reference gene primers provided the estimated nucleated cell counts. This table comes from immunoSEQ multiplex PCR, and its TCRdb copy is limited to in-frame clones, with some not included. That table gives V, J and clone size, and the DNA gave D and trimming. The data show about 45,000 clones, roughly 90% seen once. Germline loops: CDR1 SEHNR, CDR2 FQNEAQ (reference sequence). The CDR3 length is 11 residues. The V end lost 4 bases, the J end lost 6 bases, and 4 bases lay between the germline ends. This sequence joins TRBV7-9 and TRBJ2-1; D call uncertain. The sequencing input was peripheral blood. The sequence derives from a human donor in a cohort sampled during active COVID-19. The CDR3 DNA is TGTGCCAGCAGCTACGGCAATGAGCAGTTCTTC. It is translated as CASSYGNEQFF.